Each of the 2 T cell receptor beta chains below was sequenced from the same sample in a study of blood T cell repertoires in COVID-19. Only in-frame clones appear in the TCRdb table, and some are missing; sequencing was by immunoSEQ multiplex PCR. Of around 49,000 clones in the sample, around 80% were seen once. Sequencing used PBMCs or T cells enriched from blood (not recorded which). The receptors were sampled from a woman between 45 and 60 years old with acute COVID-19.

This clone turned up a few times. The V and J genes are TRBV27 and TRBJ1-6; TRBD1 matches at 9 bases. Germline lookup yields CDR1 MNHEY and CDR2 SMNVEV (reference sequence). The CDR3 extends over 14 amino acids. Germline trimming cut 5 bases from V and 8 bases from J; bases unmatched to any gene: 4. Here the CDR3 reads CASSGQGMHSPLHF. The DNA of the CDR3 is TGTGCCAGCAGTGGACAGGGGATGCATTCACCCCTCCACTTT.

CDR3 amino acids: CASSPTSGGYSYEQYF. The CDR3 DNA follows: TGTGCCAGCAGCCCAACCAGCGGGGGGTACTCCTACGAGCAGTACTTC. The genes are TRBV9 and TRBJ2-7, with TRBD2 matching over 9 bases. The CDR3 spans 16 residues. V dropped 4 bases and J dropped 0; count of bases not matched to a gene: 8. Per germline, CDR1 SGDLS and CDR2 YYNGEE.